A single T cell receptor beta chain is shown here with its context. Its antigen is still unknown. Base-call qualities are not available, and no considerably larger clone is one nucleotide away. This entry belongs to a study of beta chain features in type 1 diabetes (dated by TCRdb to between 2018 and 2020). Background for the entire study: Mean age, gender distribution, total cell number and subset yield were not different between patients and healthy donors. The study compared the TCRB repertoires of sorted circulating CD4+ T cell subsets in recently diagnosed type 1 diabetes patients with those in matched healthy donors. Regulatory and stem cell-like memory subsets were isolated from only 8 patients and about eight healthy donors, whereas naive and central memory subsets came from all 28 donors. A total of roughly 99,000,000 sorted cells were examined across all samples, and the number of cells per subset was strongly correlated with RNA yield. General study outcomes and caveats: Sequencing cDNA rather than genomic DNA could over-represent highly expressing activated cells, although activation and CD3 levels did not differ between groups. The naive, central memory and regulatory TCRB repertoires appeared to resemble one another more closely among patients than among healthy donors. In all four CD4+ subsets, TCRB CDR3 length was moderately but significantly shorter in type 1 diabetes patients. PCR might favor shorter templates, but patient and control samples were amplified and corrected together, so any skew would affect both groups equally. Because the HLA sub-analyses included only small numbers of individuals, any influence of HLA type on TCRB rearrangement was left unresolved. Fewer insertions and more nucleotide deletions at VDJ recombination sites were observed in patients with type 1 diabetes, implying thymic rearrangement abnormalities.

In the germline V gene, CDR1 corresponds to SGHRS and CDR2 to YFSETQ. From V the trimming removes 5 bases and from J it removes 3 bases, while the gene matches leave 4 bases of the junction unaccounted for. The CDR3 sequence holds 14 residues, the cysteine and phenylalanine included. The entry retains the CDR3 DNA only, 42 bases that are in frame from base 1. The High Capacity cDNA Reverse Transcription Kit was used to reverse transcribe all of the isolated RNA, meaning that expressed TCRB transcripts were what got sequenced. Deep immunoSEQ sequencing was applied to naive, central memory and regulatory T cell samples, giving an average of roughly 3.5 million total reads per sample. Sorted cells were lysed in RLT buffer, and RNA was extracted using DNase-treated RNeasy Micro or Mini kits according to cell number. Each cell subset was processed separately to prevent cross-contamination, with patient and healthy donor samples processed together. The immunoSEQ multiplex PCR was used to amplify TCRB sequences from cDNA, yielding 87-bp fragments that span the CDR3 region. Sequencing of the amplicons was done on the Illumina HiSeq platform. Per the original workflow: Synthetic template baselines were used to correct PCR bias computationally, reads within Hamming distance 2 were collapsed, and singletons that could not be merged were discarded. Reads were aligned against IMGT so that V, D and J genes, CDR3 length and insertions or deletions at six rearrangement sites could be assigned. Within each subset, clonotype counts were normalized to the number of sorted cells before true diversity and Gini coefficients were calculated with the tcR R package. Repertoire sharing was quantified using the overlap coefficient calculated on TCRB nucleotide sequences. As a proxy for the pre-selection repertoire, out-of-frame TCRB sequences from naive cells were analyzed. TCRdb mirrors the immuneACCESS table, restricted to in-frame sequences. Some clones are absent from its copies; in checked studies, under half trace to an unresolved V gene, and the reason for the others is unknown. The V and J calls and clone size were taken over from that table, and D and trimming were inferred from the DNA. Recorded for this sample are about half a million clones; about an eighth of them occurred a single time. The ten top clones hold approximately 0.045% of the sample.

Each donor gave one peripheral blood draw, approximately 100 mL on average, collected into heparinised tubes. Naive, central memory, regulatory and stem cell-like memory CD4+ T cells were sorted on a BD FACSAria II using a panel including CD45RO, CCR7, CD25, CD127, CD95 and CD27. Every sorted population had a purity above 98%. PBMCs were separated immediately by Lymphoprep density gradient centrifugation and were stained directly, without being cultured. Samples were stained and sorted in pairs, with one healthy donor and one patient per experiment, so that batch effects were minimized. The chain joins TRBV5-1 to TRBJ2-5; TRBD1 aligns with 10 central bases. The sequencing input was naive CD4+ T cells from blood. The sample's cell subset or site label is to be understood as: true naive CD4+ T cells. The clonotype comes from a woman aged 18 to 35 in good health. The CDR3 region: CASRLGTGEETQYF. The nucleotide sequence reads TGCGCCAGCAGACTAGGGACAGGGGAAGAGACCCAGTACTTC.